Listed here are 8 T cell receptor beta chains from one sample, sequenced in a study of regulatory T cells in long-lasting Graves disease. The time point here: persistent/refractory GD, antithyroid drugs over 5 years with positive TRAb. Preparation of the TCR library used RNA extracted from PBMCs. According to the study, TCR beta libraries were built with iRepertoire HTBI primers and CDR3-region Arm-PCR. TCRdb itself ran the multiplex PCR reads through MiXCR, one entry per CDR3 protein. Seen here are about 660,000 distinct CDR3 sequences, 25% to 30% observed once, and the top ten hold 40% to 50%. The sequencing here drew on peripheral blood mononuclear cells (PBMCs), taken when the disease was refractory, from a patient treated with antithyroid drugs. These receptors were obtained from a female donor with Graves disease.

This clonotype was seen a handful of times. The CDR3 protein is CASRSDGSTGELFF. The DNA of the CDR3 is TGTGCCAGCAGATCCGATGGTTCGACCGGGGAGCTGTTTTTT. The chain has TRBV2 and TRBJ2-2, with no clear D. Germline lookup yields CDR1 SNHLY and CDR2 FYNNEI. The CDR3 is 14 residues long. Trimming removed 6 bases from V and 5 bases from J, with 13 bases in between.

In this sample, this clonotype turned up many times. V gene TRBV28 combines with J gene TRBJ1-1; TRBD1 is a possible D gene (6 bases). The CDR3 length is 19 residues. Germline V gene sequence: CDR1 MDHEN, CDR2 SYDVKM. Trimming pared 6 bases from V and 5 bases from J, leaving 31 bases between. CDR3 nucleotide sequence: TGTGCCAGCAGACCTCAACTTCTGGGGACAAGGGCTATGGGTACTGAAGCTTTCTTT. As protein: CASRPQLLGTRAMGTEAFF.

The J gene is TRBJ1-4, the V gene TRBV7-9; 9 bases line up with TRBD1. Germline CDR1 is SEHNR and CDR2 is FQNEAQ (reference sequence). The CDR3 loop spans 15 amino acids. Losses at the gene ends were 8 bases for V and 4 bases for J; bases not matched to a gene: 8. The CDR3 DNA is TGTGCCAGCCACAGGGGGCTCGCCCTTAATGAAAAACTGTTTTTT. Residues: CASHRGLALNEKLFF.

The chain joins TRBV15 to TRBJ2-7; 11 nucleotides agree with TRBD2. V lost 5 bases to trimming and J lost 5 bases; unmatched junction nucleotides: 5. The germline V gene has CDR1 LNHNV and CDR2 YYDKDF (reference sequence). The CDR3 is 14 amino acids. The CDR3 region is CATSVLAGENEQYF. The CDR3 DNA sequence: TGTGCCACCAGCGTACTAGCGGGAGAAAACGAGCAGTACTTC.

Many counts were recorded for this clonotype. The rearrangement joins TRBV28 to TRBJ1-2, with 9 bases fitting TRBD1. The CDR3 has 14 residues. Trimming cost V 7 bases and J 3 bases; bases outside gene matches: 6. Germline V gene data show CDR1 as MDHEN and CDR2 as SYDVKM. The CDR3 reads CASTAGTGYYGYTF. Written as DNA, the CDR3 is TGTGCCAGCACCGCCGGGACAGGGTACTATGGCTACACCTTC.

This sequence joins TRBV6-6 and TRBJ2-7, with D unclear. Per the germline V gene, CDR1 is MNHNY and CDR2 is SVGAGI (reference sequence). This CDR3 comprises 13 residues. Trimming stripped 0 bases from V and 3 bases from J, with 6 bases between. CDR3 coding DNA: TGTGCCAGCAGTTACTCGAGCTACTACGAGCAGTACTTC. Protein: CASSYSSYYEQYF.

The chain joins TRBV7-9 to TRBJ1-5; 8 bases line up with TRBD1. CDR1 and CDR2 (germline): SEHNR, FQNEAQ (reference sequence). Unmatched junction bases numbered 11, after V lost 3 bases and J lost 4 bases. The CDR3 is made up of 17 amino acids. This CDR3 reads CASSFGQGAHWNQPQHF. The CDR3 DNA follows: TGTGCCAGCAGCTTCGGCCAGGGGGCTCATTGGAATCAGCCCCAGCATTTT.

This chain joins TRBV12-3 or TRBV12-4 and TRBJ2-2; 8 bases map to TRBD2. The CDR3 consists of 16 residues. V lost 6 bases to trimming and J lost 2 bases; unmatched junction nucleotides: 8. The CDR3 loop is CASRPSGRENTGELFF. The CDR3, as DNA: TGTGCCAGCAGACCAAGCGGGAGAGAAAACACCGGGGAGCTGTTTTTT.